Following are 20 T cell receptor beta chains from one sample sequenced in a study of T cell changes during pregnancy in multiple sclerosis. The table came from immunoSEQ multiplex PCR; TCRdb's copy has only in-frame clones and leaves some out. The table has approximately 92,000 clones, approximately 93% seen once. The specimen comprised peripheral blood, sampled after pregnancy. Receptors originate from a female donor with multiple sclerosis, enrolled in a pregnancy study.

The genes are TRBV15 and TRBJ1-1; D remains unclear. This CDR3 region has 15 residues. Trimming shortened V by 3 bases and J by 1 base, and 12 bases separated the two germline ends. Per germline, CDR1 LNHNV and CDR2 YYDKDF (reference sequence). The CDR3: CATSSDYLGNTEAFF. The CDR3 bases are TGTGCCACCAGCAGCGACTACCTCGGGAACACTGAAGCTTTCTTT.

J is TRBJ2-2 and V is TRBV27; D might be TRBD1 (6 bases). Trimming shortened V by 3 bases and J by 1 base, and 6 bases separated the two germline ends. The CDR3 runs 14 residues. Germline CDR1 is MNHEY and CDR2 is SMNVEV (reference sequence). DNA of the CDR3: TGTGCCAGCAGTTTGGGACAGAACACCGGGGAGCTGTTTTTT. The encoded protein is CASSLGQNTGELFF.

The chain uses TRBV1 and TRBJ2-5; TRBD2, the table's D call, lacks a check against the DNA. TRBV1 is described as a pseudogene. CDR3 length: 15 amino acids. Written as DNA, the CDR3 is TGCACCAGCAGCCAAGATGTGGCGGGTGAGGAGACCCAGTACTTC. As protein: CTSSQDVAGEETQYF.

The chain combines TRBV4-1 with TRBJ2-3; 9 positions match TRBD2. CDR1 is MGHRA, CDR2 YSYEKL, per germline. This CDR3 is 18 amino acids long. J gave up 3 bases and V 1 base, and 11 bases lay outside the gene matches. The CDR3 nucleotides are TGCGCCAGCAGCCAAGCACATGGAGCGGGAGGTGGAACAGATACGCAGTATTTT. It yields the protein CASSQAHGAGGGTDTQYF.

The gene calls are TRBV2 and TRBJ2-1; D may be TRBD2 (6 bases). Germline V lookup: CDR1 SNHLY, CDR2 FYNNEI. Trimming cost V 4 bases and J 6 bases, with 16 bases left between them. CDR3 size: 15 residues. This chain's CDR3 is CASSGGVAVANEQFF. In DNA, the CDR3 is TGTGCCAGCAGTGGGGGGGTCGCGGTGGCCAATGAGCAGTTCTTC.

The chain couples TRBV5-6 to TRBJ1-2; D is ambiguous. Trimming shortened V by 4 bases and J by 4 bases, and 8 bases separated the two germline ends. CDR1 SGHDT and CDR2 YYEEEE come from the germline V gene. The CDR3 extends over 12 amino acids. The CDR3 loop is CASSLSSYGYTF. The CDR3 DNA reads TGTGCCAGCAGCCTAAGTTCCTATGGCTACACCTTC.

V usage is TRBV30 and J usage is TRBJ2-7; 8 bases line up with TRBD1. Germline V gene data show CDR1 as GTSNPN and CDR2 as SVGIG (reference sequence). This CDR3 contains 13 residues. Trimming cost V 3 bases and J 1 base; bases outside gene matches: 2. The CDR3: CAWRRQGSYEQYF. The CDR3, as DNA: TGTGCCTGGAGAAGACAGGGGTCCTACGAGCAGTACTTC.

The chain carries TRBV7-6 and TRBJ1-2, with a weak D call TRBD1 (6 bases). Trimming removed 2 bases at V and 4 bases at J, with 14 bases between. Germline V gene sequence: CDR1 SGHVS, CDR2 FNYEAQ. The CDR3 is made up of 15 amino acids. CDR3 in amino acids: CASSLHRDNAYGYTF. The CDR3 DNA sequence: TGTGCCAGCAGCTTACACCGGGACAACGCCTATGGCTACACCTTC.

The rearrangement joins TRBV5-1 to TRBJ1-4, with a possible D match to TRBD1 (6 bases). Germline CDR1 is SGHRS and CDR2 is YFSETQ. V lost 3 bases, J lost 8 bases, and 14 bases lay in between. The CDR3 spans 14 residues. CDR3 DNA sequence: TGCGCCAGCAGCTCACAGGGTCGTGTGGAAAAACTGTTTTTT. Its translation is CASSSQGRVEKLFF.

The chain carries TRBV13 and TRBJ2-1; D is possibly TRBD2 (5 bases). The V and J ends lost 0 bases and 9 bases respectively, with 12 bases between them. CDR1 is PRHDT, CDR2 FYEKMQ, per germline (reference sequence). There are 14 residues in the CDR3. The CDR3 loop reads CASSLGRRVGEQFF. The CDR3 DNA sequence: TGTGCCAGCAGCTTAGGTCGGCGGGTGGGTGAGCAGTTCTTC.

CDR3: CAWTPPSSYGYTF. The CDR3 DNA reads as TGTGCCTGGACCCCCCCGTCTAGCTATGGCTACACCTTC. The chain combines TRBV30 with TRBJ1-2; D is unclear. V lost 4 bases and J lost 4, with 13 bases in between. Per germline, CDR1 GTSNPN and CDR2 SVGIG (reference sequence). This CDR3 contains 13 residues.

In its sample, this clone was seen once. The rearrangement links TRBV5-1 to TRBJ2-2; tentatively, D is TRBD1 (6 bases). CDR1 and CDR2 (germline): SGHRS, YFSETQ. V was shortened by 5 bases and J by 4 bases, with 6 bases between the two germline ends. The CDR3 covers 12 residues. This CDR3 is CASRQGTGELFF. CDR3 sequence (DNA): TGCGCCAGCAGACAGGGCACCGGGGAGCTGTTTTTT.

The chain recombines TRBV5-1 with TRBJ2-3; D remains unclear. Germline CDR1 SGHRS, CDR2 YFSETQ. V gave up 4 bases and J gave up 2 bases, with 11 bases separating them. The CDR3 runs 14 residues. The CDR3 bases are TGCGCCAGCAGCGTCTCTCGGTTCACAGATACGCAGTATTTT. Translated, it gives CASSVSRFTDTQYF.

The J gene is TRBJ1-1, the V gene TRBV19; 7 positions agree with TRBD1. The germline CDR1 and CDR2 sequences are LNHDA and SQIVND (reference sequence). The CDR3 loop spans 13 amino acids. V gave up 5 bases and J gave up 8 bases; unmatched junction bases: 8. CDR3 in amino acids: CASSGTATNEAFF. CDR3 nucleotides: TGTGCCAGTAGTGGGACAGCGACGAACGAAGCTTTCTTT.

The rearrangement links TRBV6-6 to TRBJ2-1, with TRBD2 matching over 11 bases. Unmatched junction bases numbered 6, after V lost 6 bases and J lost 5 bases. CDR3 size: 15 residues. Germline V gives CDR1 MNHNY, CDR2 SVGAGI (reference sequence). CDR3: CASRPSSGRHNEQFF. The CDR3 DNA sequence: TGTGCCAGCAGGCCTTCTAGCGGGAGGCACAATGAGCAGTTCTTC.

In this sample, this clone turned up a few times. The chain couples TRBV11-2 to TRBJ1-2; 7 bases map to TRBD1. Germline assignment: CDR1 SGHAT and CDR2 FQNNGV. This CDR3 is built from 14 residues. Germline trimming cut 5 bases from V and 4 bases from J; bases unmatched to any gene: 7. The CDR3 spells CASSPLGQSYGYTF. The CDR3 DNA follows: TGTGCCAGCAGCCCCCTGGGACAGTCCTATGGCTACACCTTC. The full variable domain, its missing parts supplied by reference TRBV11-2 and TRBJ1-2, is EAGVAQSPRYKIIEKRQSVAFWCNPISGHATLYWYQQILGQGPKLLIQFQNNGVVDDSQLPKDRFSAERLKGVDSTLKIQPAKLEDSAVYLCASSPLGQSYGYTFGSGTRLTVV.

This chain links TRBV5-5 with TRBJ2-7; 7 bases match TRBD2. Trimming at V came to 3 bases and at J to 5 bases, leaving 11 bases not matched to a gene. The CDR3 runs 15 residues. From germline, CDR1 is SGHKS and CDR2 YYEKEE (reference sequence). The CDR3 DNA follows: TGTGCCAGCAGCTCTGGGGGGGGTCTCCAGGACGAGCAGTACTTC. Residues: CASSSGGGLQDEQYF.

V usage is TRBV27 and J usage is TRBJ2-1; TRBD2 aligns across 9 bases. This CDR3 has 16 residues. J was trimmed by 10 bases and V by 7 bases; bases with no gene match: 17. Germline V gene lookup returns CDR1 MNHEY and CDR2 SMNVEV (reference sequence). CDR3 loop: CASIKGMVAGVGEQFF. CDR3 in DNA: TGTGCCAGCATTAAGGGGATGGTAGCGGGAGTGGGAGAGCAGTTCTTC.

As DNA, the CDR3 is TGTGCCAGTAGTATCCACAGCTCTAACTATGGCTACACCTTC. Translation: CASSIHSSNYGYTF. J is TRBJ1-2 and V is TRBV19; no clear D gene. Germline CDR1 LNHDA, CDR2 SQIVND (reference sequence). The CDR3 is 14 residues long. The ends were cut back, 3 bases at V and 0 bases at J, with 8 bases in the middle. Supplemented by reference TRBV19 and TRBJ1-2, the full variable domain reads DGGITQSPKYLFRKEGQNVTLSCEQNLNHDAMYWYRQDPGQGLRLIYYSQIVNDFQKGDIAEGYSVSREKKESFPLTVTSAQKNPTAFYLCASSIHSSNYGYTFGSGTRLTVV.

This chain uses TRBV7-6 with TRBJ2-6, with a weak D call TRBD1 (6 bases). The CDR3 length is 18 residues. Deletions cut 3 bases from V and 0 bases from J, with 15 bases between. Germline CDR1 and CDR2: SGHVS and FNYEAQ. For the CDR3, the DNA is TGTGCCAGCAGCTTCCAGGGGACAACAAGCTCTGGGGCCAACGTCCTGACTTTC. As protein: CASSFQGTTSSGANVLTF.